The clone carrying this T cell receptor beta chain was observed many times. Libraries for TCR beta were made by quantitative 5'-RACE with molecular barcodes. TCRdb re-called the 5' RACE reads with MiXCR, one entry per CDR3 protein. The sample has roughly 100,000 distinct CDR3 sequences; almost 8.5% are singletons. Unmatched junction bases numbered 11, after V lost 6 bases and J lost 2 bases. Germline loops: CDR1 SGHAT, CDR2 FQNNGV. This CDR3 has 16 amino acids. The record originates from a study of CD8 T cells in ankylosing spondylitis. What was sequenced was blood, either unsorted or a sorted T cell fraction (not recorded which). This chain connects TRBV11-2 to TRBJ2-7; 9 bases agree with TRBD2. This sequence originates from a male donor with ankylosing spondylitis or in good health (not recorded which). The DNA of the CDR3 is TGTGCCAGCAGATCGCCCGGGACTAGCACGACCTACGAGCAGTACTTC. Protein: CASRSPGTSTTYEQYF.